One sample yielded the 28 T cell receptor beta chains listed below, sequenced in a study of human T cells and chemical hapten exposure. The library put unique molecular identifiers onto individual cDNA molecules. In TCRdb, the reads were re-called with MiXCR into one record per CDR3 protein. The sample includes about 120,000 distinct CDR3 sequences, around 9% of them seen just once. Whole blood that had not been fractionated was the source of extracted total RNA. The sequencing input was whole blood. The receptors stem from a human donor in good health. Some clones in this sample may be carry-over from other donors' samples.

Ten or more counts support this clonotype. The chain uses TRBV3-1 and TRBJ2-1, with 11 bases matching TRBD2. The CDR3 extends over 15 amino acids. After removal of 4 bases from V and 5 bases from J, the junction contained 4 bases not matched to a gene. The germline CDR1 and CDR2 sequences are LGHDT and YNNKEL (reference sequence). In DNA form, the CDR3 reads TGTGCCAGCAGCCTGGGACTAGCGGTAAACAATGAGCAGTTCTTC. This encodes CASSLGLAVNNEQFF.

The chain has TRBV25-1 and TRBJ2-1; D remains ambiguous. Per the germline V gene, CDR1 is MGHDK and CDR2 is SYGVNS. CDR3 length: 14 residues. Trimming shortened V by 6 bases and J by 0 bases, and 9 bases separated the two germline ends. CDR3 nucleotides: TGTGCCAGCAGCTTCACGCCCTCCTACAATGAGCAGTTCTTC. It is translated as CASSFTPSYNEQFF.

This clonotype was seen a few times. As DNA, the CDR3 is TGTGCCAGTAGTATAGCACGGACAGGGGGCGGGAATGAGCAGTTCTTC. It specifies CASSIARTGGGNEQFF. V gene TRBV19 combines with J gene TRBJ2-1; 11 bases map to TRBD1. J gave up 7 bases and V 1 base, and 6 bases lay outside the gene matches. This CDR3 has 16 amino acids. Germline V gene data show CDR1 as LNHDA and CDR2 as SQIVND (reference sequence).

This clonotype appeared many times. This sequence joins TRBV6-1 and TRBJ1-2; D is unresolved. Germline V gene data show CDR1 as MNHNS and CDR2 as SASEGT. Trimming cost V 4 bases and J 8 bases, with 8 bases left between them. The CDR3 consists of 11 residues. The CDR3 sequence: CASSGNSGYTF. The CDR3 coding sequence is TGTGCCAGCAGTGGCAATAGCGGCTACACCTTC.

The chain has TRBV4-2 and TRBJ2-7; 13 bases fit TRBD2. Germline-derived CDR1 and CDR2 are LGHNA and YNFKEQ. The CDR3 contains 15 residues. V trimming: 4 bases; J trimming: 4 bases; junction bases outside the gene matches: 4. The CDR3 region is CASSPGLAGDYEQYF. CDR3 DNA sequence: TGTGCCAGCAGCCCCGGACTAGCGGGGGATTACGAGCAGTACTTC.

The chain uses TRBV5-1 and TRBJ2-2; 9 positions match TRBD1. V lost 3 bases to trimming and J lost 5 bases; unmatched junction nucleotides: 8. The CDR3 length is 16 residues. In germline, CDR1 is SGHRS, CDR2 YFSETQ. The CDR3 sequence: CASSSAGTGSTGELFF. CDR3 DNA: TGCGCCAGCAGCTCGGCCGGGACAGGGTCGACCGGGGAGCTGTTTTTT.

This clonotype has just a few counts. The V gene is TRBV3-1, the J gene TRBJ2-3; tentatively, D is TRBD1 or TRBD2 (5 bases each). This CDR3 comprises 16 residues. V was pared by 1 base and J by 4 bases, with 15 bases between. Germline V CDR1 and CDR2: LGHDT, YNNKEL (reference sequence). CDR3 loop: CASSQGEGLRSDTQYF. CDR3 DNA: TGTGCCAGCAGCCAAGGAGAGGGGCTTCGTTCAGATACGCAGTATTTT.

V usage is TRBV5-1 and J usage is TRBJ1-2, with TRBD1 identical over 7 bases. Trimming removed 6 bases from V and 3 bases from J; junction bases left unmatched: 20. Germline CDR1 and CDR2: SGHRS and YFSETQ. This CDR3 spans 18 amino acids. The CDR3 nucleotides read TGCGCCAGCACCGAAAGGGCCAGGGGGGAGACGAAGGACTATGGCTACACCTTC. The encoded protein is CASTERARGETKDYGYTF.

This clonotype was detected a few times. This rearrangement joins TRBV5-1 to TRBJ2-7; 7 bases align to TRBD1. V trimming: 4 bases; J trimming: 5 bases; junction bases outside the gene matches: 9. The CDR3 spans 14 residues. CDR1 is SGHRS and CDR2 is YFSETQ in the germline V gene. The chain's CDR3 is CASSGTAGTDEQYF. The CDR3 DNA reads TGCGCCAGCAGCGGGACAGCAGGTACCGACGAGCAGTACTTC.

The J gene is TRBJ2-2, the V gene TRBV6-1; unclear D gene. This CDR3 has 15 amino acids. Germline assignment: CDR1 MNHNS and CDR2 SASEGT. The V gene lost 2 bases and the J gene lost 1 base, with 8 bases spanning the gap. In nucleotides, the CDR3 is TGTGCCAGCAGTGAAAGAACATTGAACACCGGGGAGCTGTTTTTT. Translated: CASSERTLNTGELFF.

This clonotype was detected a few times. The CDR3 DNA reads TGCGCCAGCAGCTTATGGGATAGCGGGAGCGACGAGCAGTACTTC. This encodes CASSLWDSGSDEQYF. The chain is built from TRBV5-1 and TRBJ2-7; 9 nucleotides match TRBD2. Trimming at V came to 2 bases and at J to 5 bases, leaving 8 bases not matched to a gene. Germline lookup yields CDR1 SGHRS and CDR2 YFSETQ. The CDR3 loop spans 15 amino acids.

The table lists this clonotype with a count of one. This chain links TRBV12-3 or TRBV12-4 with TRBJ1-6; a weak D match, TRBD1 (6 bases). V was pared by 3 bases and J by 10 bases, with 19 bases between. CDR3 length: 16 residues. The CDR3 sequence is CASSLSLRQATSPLHF. CDR3 nucleotides: TGTGCCAGCAGTTTGTCCCTCCGACAGGCAACCTCACCCCTCCACTTT.

The rearrangement links TRBV14 to TRBJ2-1; the match to TRBD2 covers 10 bases. V trimming: 6 bases; J trimming: 5 bases; junction bases outside the gene matches: 7. Germline V lookup: CDR1 SGHDN, CDR2 FVKESK. The CDR3 runs 15 residues. This CDR3 reads CASSTYLAGDNEQFF. In DNA, the CDR3 is TGTGCCAGCAGTACCTACCTAGCGGGAGACAATGAGCAGTTCTTC.

This clonotype was recorded at least ten times. The rearrangement links TRBV13 to TRBJ1-1; 7 positions agree with TRBD1. V dropped 4 bases and J dropped 0; count of bases not matched to a gene: 5. CDR1 and CDR2 from the germline V gene are PRHDT and FYEKMQ (reference sequence). The CDR3 runs 15 residues. The CDR3 is CASSSSTGMNTEAFF. Here the CDR3 DNA reads TGTGCCAGCAGCTCCTCGACAGGGATGAACACTGAAGCTTTCTTT.

This clonotype was detected a few times. This chain connects TRBV12-3 or TRBV12-4 to TRBJ2-5; 9 bases align to TRBD2. V trimming: 7 bases; J trimming: 2 bases; junction bases outside the gene matches: 14. The CDR3 contains 17 residues. The CDR3, as DNA: TGTGCCAGCAACCCAGCTAGTAGCGGGGGACCGCAAGAGACCCAGTACTTC. Amino acid sequence: CASNPASSGGPQETQYF.

This clonotype was observed at least ten times. This rearrangement joins TRBV12-3 or TRBV12-4 to TRBJ1-2, with D maybe TRBD1 (6 bases). CDR3 length equals 15 residues. The ends were cut back, 1 base at V and 4 bases at J, with 13 bases in the middle. CDR3 sequence reads: CASSLGLRGPYGYTF. The CDR3 coding sequence is TGTGCCAGCAGTTTAGGGCTCAGGGGACCCTATGGCTACACCTTC.

This clonotype has only a few counts. The gene calls are TRBV7-6 and TRBJ1-1; D unclear. The CDR3 has 16 residues. CDR1 is SGHVS and CDR2 is FNYEAQ in the germline V gene. The V end was cut by 1 base, the J end by 1 base, with 13 bases between. The CDR3, as DNA: TGTGCCAGCAGCTTAGGCGGAACAGTGACGAACACTGAAGCTTTCTTT. Its translation is CASSLGGTVTNTEAFF.

V gene TRBV19 combines with J gene TRBJ1-5; 9 nucleotides align to TRBD1. The CDR3 runs to 15 residues. Trimming at V came to 6 bases and at J to 7 bases, leaving 10 bases not matched to a gene. Germline V gene sequence: CDR1 LNHDA, CDR2 SQIVND (reference sequence). The CDR3 DNA is TGTGCCAGTAGGAACCTACAGGGGGCTGTGCAGCCCCAGCATTTT. Translating it yields CASRNLQGAVQPQHF.

This clonotype has just a few counts. This sequence joins TRBV7-8 and TRBJ1-1; TRBD1 agrees at 11 bases. The CDR3 sequence is 14 residues long. Unmatched junction bases numbered 5, after V lost 6 bases and J lost 5 bases. Germline V gene sequence: CDR1 SGHVS, CDR2 FQNEAQ. This CDR3 is CASRNGQGATEAFF. DNA of the CDR3: TGTGCCAGCAGAAACGGACAGGGGGCAACTGAAGCTTTCTTT.

This clonotype appeared a few times. The chain recombines TRBV5-1 with TRBJ2-1, with D unresolved. V was pared by 4 bases and J by 3 bases, with 14 bases between. Per germline, CDR1 SGHRS and CDR2 YFSETQ. The CDR3 is 15 residues long. CDR3: CASSPKGPDYNEQFF. The CDR3 DNA is TGCGCCAGCAGCCCCAAGGGTCCGGACTACAATGAGCAGTTCTTC.

This clonotype has a count of ten or more. The chain uses TRBV9 and TRBJ1-1; TRBD1 is a possible D gene (6 bases). This CDR3 spans 13 amino acids. Trimming removed 0 bases from V and 3 bases from J, with 6 bases in between. Germline V gene sequence: CDR1 SGDLS, CDR2 YYNGEE. Written as DNA, the CDR3 is TGTGCCAGCAGCGTAGGGACAGACACTGAAGCTTTCTTT. The encoded protein is CASSVGTDTEAFF.

In its sample, this clonotype was seen a few times. The chain combines TRBV7-9 with TRBJ2-1; 11 nucleotides line up with TRBD1. CDR3 size: 15 residues. Germline CDR1 SEHNR, CDR2 FQNEAQ (reference sequence). J was trimmed by 8 bases and V by 1 base; bases with no gene match: 4. CDR3 region: CASSLEGQGGDEQFF. The CDR3 bases are TGTGCCAGCAGCTTAGAGGGACAGGGGGGAGATGAGCAGTTCTTC.

This clonotype was counted between two and nine times. The rearrangement links TRBV9 to TRBJ2-7; D might be TRBD1 (6 bases). This CDR3 spans 16 amino acids. The germline V and J ends were trimmed by 4 bases and 3 bases, with 20 bases remaining between them. CDR1 is SGDLS, CDR2 YYNGEE, per germline. CDR3 in amino acids: CASSPRDTRINYEQYF. The CDR3 nucleotides read TGTGCCAGCAGCCCCCGGGACACTCGGATCAACTACGAGCAGTACTTC. Looking up the rest from reference TRBV9 and TRBJ2-7 gives the full variable domain: DSGVTQTPKHLITATGQRVTLRCSPRSGDLSVYWYQQSLDQGLQFLIQYYNGEERAKGNILERFSAQQFPDLHSELNLSSLELGDSALYFCASSPRDTRINYEQYFGPGTRLTVT.

This clonotype was seen a few times. CDR3 nucleotide sequence: TGTGCCAGCTCACCGGGCAGGTCGACCTACAATGAGCAGTTCTTC. It specifies CASSPGRSTYNEQFF. The chain links TRBV18 to TRBJ2-1; D unresolved. The CDR3 extends over 15 amino acids. Trimming took 3 bases from V and 2 from J, leaving 11 bases between them. Per germline, CDR1 KGHSH and CDR2 LQKENI. The full variable domain, rest sourced from reference TRBV18 and TRBJ2-1, is NAGVMQNPRHLVRRRGQEARLRCSPMKGHSHVYWYRQLPEEGLKFMVYLQKENIIDESGMPKERFSAEFPKEGPSILRIQQVVRGDSAAYFCASSPGRSTYNEQFFGPGTRLTVL.

This clonotype was counted many times. The chain has TRBV5-1 and TRBJ1-1, with D unresolved. Deletions cut 4 bases from V and 0 bases from J, with 16 bases between. CDR1 is SGHRS and CDR2 is YFSETQ in the germline V gene. There are 16 residues in the CDR3. CDR3 DNA: TGCGCCAGCAGCCTCGATACTTCCAGGCTGAACACTGAAGCTTTCTTT. Translating gives CASSLDTSRLNTEAFF.

The genes are TRBV4-2 and TRBJ1-2; TRBD1 aligns across 8 bases. CDR3 length: 17 amino acids. Trimming cost V 3 bases and J 2 bases; bases outside gene matches: 11. Germline V lookup: CDR1 LGHNA, CDR2 YNFKEQ. The CDR3 spells CASSHHTPSGGNYGYTF. The CDR3 DNA is TGTGCCAGCAGCCACCACACCCCGTCAGGGGGCAACTATGGCTACACCTTC.

V is TRBV18 and J is TRBJ2-6; D remains unclear. The germline CDR1 and CDR2 sequences are KGHSH and LQKENI. Trimming took off 0 bases at V and 0 bases at J, with 3 bases between the two ends. The length of the CDR3 is 15 residues. The CDR3 coding sequence is TGTGCCAGCTCACCACCAGGCTCTGGGGCCAACGTCCTGACTTTC. This sequence encodes CASSPPGSGANVLTF.

This clonotype was counted at least ten times. J is TRBJ1-1 and V is TRBV28, with D tentatively TRBD1 (5 bases). The germline gives CDR1 MDHEN, CDR2 SYDVKM. Trimming removed 4 bases from V and 1 base from J, with 10 bases in between. The CDR3 spans 14 residues. CDR3 residues: CASSWGTWNTEAFF. In DNA form, the CDR3 reads TGTGCCAGCAGTTGGGGGACCTGGAACACTGAAGCTTTCTTT.